This record looks at one TCR beta chain sequence and its context. Antigen unknown. Each CDR3 protein is one row after TCRdb ran MiXCR on the 5' RACE reads. The sample contains about 170,000 distinct CDR3 sequences, 11% of which appear only once. Germline CDR1 and CDR2: KGHDR and SFDVKD. J gave up 4 bases and V 9 bases, and 8 bases lay outside the gene matches. The CDR3 has 15 amino acids. This sample is part of a study of T cells after yellow fever vaccination. The study's findings and limits: From the bulk population, abundant clonotypes could contaminate and appear within FACS-sorted repertoires. Reappearance after the booster was observed for most primary-vaccination clones (about 95% CD4, roughly 88% CD8).

Here the sequenced sample was CD8+ T cells sorted from PBMCs, taken 15 days after the yellow fever booster vaccination. This chain links TRBV24-1 with TRBJ2-5, with 12 bases lining up with TRBD1. The TCR sequence derives from a man aged 18 to 30 who received the YFV17D yellow fever vaccine. The CDR3 region is CATGSPGQGAETQYF. The CDR3 nucleotides read TGTGCCACCGGATCTCCGGGACAGGGGGCAGAGACCCAGTACTTC.